This T cell receptor beta chain originates from a study of response to subunit inactivated influenza vaccine. TCRdb reprocessed the RT-PCR reads via MiXCR and lists one record per CDR3 protein. In the table there are about 160,000 distinct CDR3 sequences, around 9.9% of which are singletons. The study, taken as a whole, reports: The authors suggested that every seasonal influenza vaccination recruits few new T cells.

The CDR3 is 13 amino acids. V lost 8 bases, J lost 3 bases, and 13 bases lay in between. The germline V gene has CDR1 MNHEY and CDR2 SMNVEV (reference sequence). With regard to this clonotype: The antigen is not known.

The sample in question was non-naive T cells sorted from PBMCs, obtained roughly 47 days after vaccination. This sequence was found in a man aged 50 to 60 who received an inactivated influenza vaccine. The chain carries TRBV27 and TRBJ1-1; D is unresolved. CDR3 in amino acids: CASRGAGDTEAFF. CDR3 nucleotides: TGTGCCAGCCGGGGAGCCGGGGACACTGAAGCTTTCTTT.